This T cell receptor beta chain was sequenced for a study of vaccination effects on CD4 cells after COVID-19. Study background: Antigen-specific CD4+ T cells expanded by the ViraFEST assay with viral peptide pools were then sequenced.

Subsequent to a culture period of approximately 11 days, CD4+ T cells were isolated. Convalescent patients had PCR-confirmed SARS-CoV-2 infection between March and December 2020. Every participant took two doses of the BNT162b2 or mRNA-1273 vaccine. Sequencing was performed with immunoSEQ multiplex PCR; in TCRdb, only in-frame clones are kept and a portion is missing. Of about 50,000 clones detected, about 70% appear once; the ten largest clones hold roughly 5.2%. Germline CDR1 GTSNPN, CDR2 SVGIG (reference sequence). This CDR3 is built from 20 residues. The germline V and J ends were trimmed by 1 base and 2 bases, with 27 bases remaining between them. This clone was seen just once. What it recognizes is unknown.

The chain has TRBV30 and TRBJ2-1; weak D call: TRBD2 (9 bases). This material consisted of CD4+ T cells from PBMCs cultured without peptide, taken after COVID-19 vaccination. The TCR originated in a human donor who had a prior SARS-CoV-2 infection. CDR3 DNA: TGTGCCTGGAGTGGCCAGGGGGCCGACCGGCGGGAGGGGACCTACAATGAGCAGTTCTTC. Amino acid sequence: CAWSGQGADRREGTYNEQFF.